A selection of T cell receptor beta chains follows, all from one sample in a study of blood T cell repertoires in COVID-19. Clones were sequenced by immunoSEQ multiplex PCR, and TCRdb holds only the in-frame ones, with some missing. The table includes over 150,000 clones, around 80% detected once. Material: peripheral blood. Receptors were obtained from a man aged 55-75 years with acute or convalescent COVID-19. Both conserved end residues are part of each CDR3. A D gene is named only where the DNA matches it firmly. The size field is filled for only some rows; it gives once, few, many or a size class.

abundance	d_gene	v_gene	j_gene	CDR3nt	CDR3aa
NA	NA	TRBV7-8	TRBJ1-1	TGTGCCAGCAGCTTAGCGAACAAGAACACTGAAGCTTTCTTT	CASSLANKNTEAFF
NA	NA	TRBV24-1	TRBJ1-1	TGTGCCACCGACACGGGGGAGGGCACTGAAGCTTTCTTT	CATDTGEGTEAFF
NA	NA	TRBV7-2	TRBJ2-1	TGTGCCAGCAGCCCGGTGGGCCTCGCCAACAATGAGCAGTTCTTC	CASSPVGLANNEQFF
NA	TRBD1	TRBV7-2	TRBJ2-7	TGTGCCAGCAACTCAGTACCGGGACAGGGGGCTTACGAGCAGTACTTC	CASNSVPGQGAYEQYF
NA	TRBD1	TRBV5-1	TRBJ2-6	TGCGCCAGCAGCCCCGGGACAGGCCTCTCTGGGGCCAACGTCCTGACTTTC	CASSPGTGLSGANVLTF
NA	TRBD1	TRBV10-2	TRBJ1-2	TGCGCCAGCAGTGAGACCGACAGGGTTGGCTACACCTTC	CASSETDRVGYTF
NA	NA	TRBV30	TRBJ1-2	TGTGCCTGGAGTGGGGGCCCCAATAACTATGGCTACACCTTC	CAWSGGPNNYGYTF
NA	NA	TRBV4-1	TRBJ1-5	TGCGCCAGCAGCCAAGTGAGTGGCGGGGAGCCCCAGCATTTT	CASSQVSGGEPQHF
once	TRBD1	TRBV7-3	TRBJ2-3	TGTGCCAGCAGCCCAGGACAGGGGGTCGCAGATACGCAGTATTTT	CASSPGQGVADTQYF
NA	NA	TRBV2	TRBJ1-6	TGTGCCAGCAGAGAAGGGATAGGGGGTTCACCCCTCCACTTT	CASREGIGGSPLHF
NA	TRBD1	TRBV5-1	TRBJ2-1	TGCGCCAGCAGCTCAACCGGGACAGGGGACTACAATGAGCAGTTCTTC	CASSSTGTGDYNEQFF
once	NA	TRBV29-1	TRBJ1-1	TGCAGCGCCCTCATAAGGGGGGGGACTGAAGCTTTCTTT	CSALIRGGTEAFF
NA	NA	TRBV9	TRBJ2-3	TGTGCCAGCAGCGTAGGAGTGGGGGCTAGCACAGATACGCAGTATTTT	CASSVGVGASTDTQYF
NA	NA	TRBV25-1	TRBJ2-7	TGTGCCAGCAGTGAATCAGGGGGGCCCTACGAGCAGTACTTC	CASSESGGPYEQYF
NA	NA	TRBV15	TRBJ1-1	TGTGCCACCAGCAAACAGGGAGTAGACACTGAAGCTTTCTTT	CATSKQGVDTEAFF
NA	NA	TRBV12-3/TRBV12-4	TRBJ1-2	TGTGCCAGCAGTTTAAACAGAATCTATGGCTACACCTTC	CASSLNRIYGYTF